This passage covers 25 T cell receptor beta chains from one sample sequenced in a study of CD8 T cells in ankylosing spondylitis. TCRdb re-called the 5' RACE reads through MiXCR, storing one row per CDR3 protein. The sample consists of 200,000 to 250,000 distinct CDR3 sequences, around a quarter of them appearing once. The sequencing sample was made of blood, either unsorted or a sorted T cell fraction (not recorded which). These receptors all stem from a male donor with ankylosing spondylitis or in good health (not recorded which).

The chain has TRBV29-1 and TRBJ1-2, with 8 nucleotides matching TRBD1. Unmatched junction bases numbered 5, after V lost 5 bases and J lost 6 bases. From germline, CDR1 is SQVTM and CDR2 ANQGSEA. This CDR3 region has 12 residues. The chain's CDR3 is CSVRGQGDGYTF. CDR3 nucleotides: TGCAGCGTTAGAGGACAGGGCGATGGCTACACCTTC.

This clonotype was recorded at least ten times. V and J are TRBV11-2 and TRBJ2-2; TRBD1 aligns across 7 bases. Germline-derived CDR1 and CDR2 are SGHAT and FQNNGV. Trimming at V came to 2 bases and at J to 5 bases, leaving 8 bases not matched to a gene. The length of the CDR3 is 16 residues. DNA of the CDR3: TGTGCCAGCAGCTTAACGAACAGGGGATGGACCGGGGAGCTGTTTTTT. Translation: CASSLTNRGWTGELFF.

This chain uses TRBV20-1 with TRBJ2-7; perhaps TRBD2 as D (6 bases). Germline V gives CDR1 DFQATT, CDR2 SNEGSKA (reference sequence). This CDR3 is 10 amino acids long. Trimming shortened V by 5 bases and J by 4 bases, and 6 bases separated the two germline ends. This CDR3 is CSARGYEQYF. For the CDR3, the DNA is TGCAGTGCTCGGGGGTACGAGCAGTACTTC.

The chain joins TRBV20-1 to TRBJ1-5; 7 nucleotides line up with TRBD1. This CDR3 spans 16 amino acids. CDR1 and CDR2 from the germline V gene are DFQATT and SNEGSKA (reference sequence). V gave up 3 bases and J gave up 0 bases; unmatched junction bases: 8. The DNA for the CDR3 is TGCAGTGCTAGCCCCTGGACAGGACGTAGCAATCAGCCCCAGCATTTT. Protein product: CSASPWTGRSNQPQHF.

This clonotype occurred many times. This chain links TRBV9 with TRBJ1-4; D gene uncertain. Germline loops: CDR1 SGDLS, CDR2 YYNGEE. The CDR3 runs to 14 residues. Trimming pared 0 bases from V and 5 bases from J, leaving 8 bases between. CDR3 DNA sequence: TGTGCCAGCAGCGTAGGGGCGGCCAATGAAAAACTGTTTTTT. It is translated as CASSVGAANEKLFF.

The CDR3 sequence: CASSELGTEIEAFF. The CDR3 coding sequence is TGTGCCAGCAGTGAACTAGGGACAGAAATTGAAGCTTTCTTT. The rearrangement joins TRBV6-1 to TRBJ1-1; 7 bases map to TRBD1. The CDR3 contains 14 residues. J gave up 7 bases and V 2 bases, and 7 bases lay outside the gene matches. CDR1 and CDR2 (germline): MNHNS, SASEGT.

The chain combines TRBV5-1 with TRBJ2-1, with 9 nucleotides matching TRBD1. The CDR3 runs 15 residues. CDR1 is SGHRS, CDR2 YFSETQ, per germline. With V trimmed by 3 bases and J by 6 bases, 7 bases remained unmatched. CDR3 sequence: CASSYQQGAGNEQFF. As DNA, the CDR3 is TGCGCCAGCAGCTACCAACAGGGGGCGGGCAATGAGCAGTTCTTC.

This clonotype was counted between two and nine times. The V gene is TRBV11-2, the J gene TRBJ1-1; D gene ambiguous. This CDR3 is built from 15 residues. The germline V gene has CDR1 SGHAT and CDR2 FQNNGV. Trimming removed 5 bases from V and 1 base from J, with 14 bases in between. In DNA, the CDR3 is TGTGCCAGCAGCCTGGACGGAGCTGGGAACACTGAAGCTTTCTTT. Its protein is CASSLDGAGNTEAFF.

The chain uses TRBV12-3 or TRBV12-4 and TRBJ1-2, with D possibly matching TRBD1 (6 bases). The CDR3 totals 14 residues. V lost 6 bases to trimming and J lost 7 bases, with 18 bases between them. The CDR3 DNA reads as TGTGCCAGCAGGCCCTTTACAGGGCTTGGTGGCTACACCTTC. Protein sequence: CASRPFTGLGGYTF.

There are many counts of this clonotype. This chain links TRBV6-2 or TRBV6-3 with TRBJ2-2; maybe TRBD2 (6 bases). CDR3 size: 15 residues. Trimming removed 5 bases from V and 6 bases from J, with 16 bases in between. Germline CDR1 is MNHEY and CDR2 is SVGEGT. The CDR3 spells CASSRRGRSAGELFF. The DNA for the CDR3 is TGTGCCAGCAGTCGGAGGGGCCGCTCCGCCGGGGAGCTGTTTTTT.

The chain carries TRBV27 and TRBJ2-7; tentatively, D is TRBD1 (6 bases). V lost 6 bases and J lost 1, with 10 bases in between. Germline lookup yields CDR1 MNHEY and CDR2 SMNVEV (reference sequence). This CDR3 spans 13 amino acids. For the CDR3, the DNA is TGTGCCAGCAGAGCACAGGGTTCCTACGAGCAGTACTTC. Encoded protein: CASRAQGSYEQYF.

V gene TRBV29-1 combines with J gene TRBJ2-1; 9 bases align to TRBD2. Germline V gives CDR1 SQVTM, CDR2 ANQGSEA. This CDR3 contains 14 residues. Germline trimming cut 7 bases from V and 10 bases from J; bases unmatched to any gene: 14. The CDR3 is CSARASGIGGEQFF. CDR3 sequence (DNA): TGCAGCGCTAGGGCTAGCGGGATAGGCGGGGAGCAGTTCTTC.

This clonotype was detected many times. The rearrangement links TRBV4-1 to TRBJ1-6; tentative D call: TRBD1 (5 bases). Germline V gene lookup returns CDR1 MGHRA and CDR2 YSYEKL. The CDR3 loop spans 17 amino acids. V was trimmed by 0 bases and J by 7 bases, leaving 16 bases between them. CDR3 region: CASSQDGQGWANSPLHF. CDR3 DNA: TGCGCCAGCAGCCAAGACGGTCAGGGATGGGCAAATTCACCCCTCCACTTT.

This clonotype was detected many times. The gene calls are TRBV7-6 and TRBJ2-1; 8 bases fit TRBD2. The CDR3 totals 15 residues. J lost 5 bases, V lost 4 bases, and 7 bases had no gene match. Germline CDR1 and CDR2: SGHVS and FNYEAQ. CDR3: CASSWASGQNNEQFF. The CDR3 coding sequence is TGTGCCAGCAGCTGGGCTAGCGGGCAAAACAATGAGCAGTTCTTC. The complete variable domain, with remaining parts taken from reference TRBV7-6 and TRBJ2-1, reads GAGVSQSPRYKVTKRGQDVALRCDPISGHVSLYWYRQALGQGPEFLTYFNYEAQQDKSGLPNDRFSAERPEGSISTLTIQRTEQRDSAMYRCASSWASGQNNEQFFGPGTRLTVL.

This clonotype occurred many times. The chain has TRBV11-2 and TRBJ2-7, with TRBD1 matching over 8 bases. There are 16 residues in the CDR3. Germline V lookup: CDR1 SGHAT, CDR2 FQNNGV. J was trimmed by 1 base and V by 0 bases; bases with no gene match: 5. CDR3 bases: TGTGCCAGCAGCTTAGATCCGGGACAGGTTTCCTACGAGCAGTACTTC. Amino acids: CASSLDPGQVSYEQYF.

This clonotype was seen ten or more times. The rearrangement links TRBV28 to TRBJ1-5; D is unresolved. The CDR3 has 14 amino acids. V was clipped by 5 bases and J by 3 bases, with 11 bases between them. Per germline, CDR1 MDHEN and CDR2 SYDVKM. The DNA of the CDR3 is TGTGCCAGCAGTGGGGAGGCCTACAATCAGCCCCAGCATTTT. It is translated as CASSGEAYNQPQHF. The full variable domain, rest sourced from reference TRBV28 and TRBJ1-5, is DVKVTQSSRYLVKRTGEKVFLECVQDMDHENMFWYRQDPGLGLRLIYFSYDVKMKEKGDIPEGYSVSREKKERFSLILESASTNQTSMYLCASSGEAYNQPQHFGDGTRLSIL.

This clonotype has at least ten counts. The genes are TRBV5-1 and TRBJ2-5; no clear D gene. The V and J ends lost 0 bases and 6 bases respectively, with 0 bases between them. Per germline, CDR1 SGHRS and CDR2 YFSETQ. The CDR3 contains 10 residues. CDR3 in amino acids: CASSLETQYF. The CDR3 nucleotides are TGCGCCAGCAGCTTGGAGACCCAGTACTTC. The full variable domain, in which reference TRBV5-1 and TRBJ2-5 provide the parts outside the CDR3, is KAGVTQTPRYLIKTRGQQVTLSCSPISGHRSVSWYQQTPGQGLQFLFEYFSETQRNKGNFPGRFSGRQFSNSRSEMNVSTLELGDSALYLCASSLETQYFGPGTRLLVL.

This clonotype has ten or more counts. CDR3 DNA: TGCGCCAGCAGCCTTTGGGGGACAGGGGAGGACATTCAGTACTTC. It translates to CASSLWGTGEDIQYF. This rearrangement joins TRBV5-1 to TRBJ2-4; TRBD1 matches 10 bases. J lost 8 bases, V lost 4 bases, and 9 bases had no gene match. CDR1 is SGHRS and CDR2 is YFSETQ in the germline V gene. CDR3 length: 15 amino acids.

The CDR3 DNA sequence: TGTGCCAGCAGCTTCCTCGCGGGATCAGCGGGAGCGTCAGATACGCAGTATTTT. Its translation: CASSFLAGSAGASDTQYF. The chain joins TRBV7-8 to TRBJ2-3, with 8 bases lining up with TRBD2. Germline V gene data show CDR1 as SGHVS and CDR2 as FQNEAQ. This CDR3 has 18 residues. J lost 4 bases, V lost 3 bases, and 15 bases had no gene match.

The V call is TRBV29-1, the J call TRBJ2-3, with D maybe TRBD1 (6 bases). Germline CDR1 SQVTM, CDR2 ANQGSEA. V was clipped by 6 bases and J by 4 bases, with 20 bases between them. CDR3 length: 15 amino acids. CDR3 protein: CSVALRQDWADTQYF. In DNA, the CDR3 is TGCAGCGTCGCCCTTCGACAGGATTGGGCAGATACGCAGTATTTT.

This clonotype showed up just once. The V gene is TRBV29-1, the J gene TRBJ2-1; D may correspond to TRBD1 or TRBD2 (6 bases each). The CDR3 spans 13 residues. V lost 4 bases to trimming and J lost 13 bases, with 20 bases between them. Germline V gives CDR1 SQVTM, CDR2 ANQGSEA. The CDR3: CSVGTAPGAPQFF. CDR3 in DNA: TGCAGCGTTGGAACGGCCCCGGGGGCCCCTCAGTTCTTC.

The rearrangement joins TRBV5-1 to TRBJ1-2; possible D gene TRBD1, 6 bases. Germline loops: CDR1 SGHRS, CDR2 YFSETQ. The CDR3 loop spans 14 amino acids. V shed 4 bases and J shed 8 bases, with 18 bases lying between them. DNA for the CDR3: TGCGCCAGCAGCAAGGACAGTAAAGCTATAGGCTACACCTTC. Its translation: CASSKDSKAIGYTF.

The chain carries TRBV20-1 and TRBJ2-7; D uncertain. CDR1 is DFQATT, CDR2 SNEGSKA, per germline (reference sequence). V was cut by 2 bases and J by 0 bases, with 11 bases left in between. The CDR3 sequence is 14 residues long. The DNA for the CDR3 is TGCAGTGCTAGAAGGCGCTTTAGCTCCTACGAGCAGTACTTC. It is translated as CSARRRFSSYEQYF.

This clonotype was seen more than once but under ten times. The chain's CDR3 is CAISDPNRNTEAFF. CDR3 coding DNA: TGTGCCATCAGTGACCCGAACAGGAACACTGAAGCTTTCTTT. V usage is TRBV10-3 and J usage is TRBJ1-1; D remains ambiguous. The CDR3 totals 14 residues. Germline V lookup: CDR1 ENHRY, CDR2 SYGVKD. With 3 bases removed from V and 1 base from J, the gap between germline ends came to 9 bases.

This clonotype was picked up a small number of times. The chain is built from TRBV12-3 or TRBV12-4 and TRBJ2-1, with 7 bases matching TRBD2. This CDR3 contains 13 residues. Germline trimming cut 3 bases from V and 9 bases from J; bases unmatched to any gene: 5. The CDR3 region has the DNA TGTGCCAGCAGTTTCGGACTAGTCGGTGAGCAGTTCTTC. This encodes CASSFGLVGEQFF.